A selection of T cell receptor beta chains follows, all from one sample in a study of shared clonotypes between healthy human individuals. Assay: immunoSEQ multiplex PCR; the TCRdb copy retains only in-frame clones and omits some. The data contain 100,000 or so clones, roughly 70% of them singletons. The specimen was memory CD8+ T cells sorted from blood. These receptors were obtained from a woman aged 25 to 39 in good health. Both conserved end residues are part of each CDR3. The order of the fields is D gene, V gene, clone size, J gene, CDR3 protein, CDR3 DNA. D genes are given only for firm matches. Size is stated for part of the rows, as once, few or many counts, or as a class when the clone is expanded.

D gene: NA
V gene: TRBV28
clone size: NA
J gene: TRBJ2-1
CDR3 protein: CASRSYDEQFF
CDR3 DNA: TGTGCCAGCAGGTCGTACGATGAGCAGTTCTTC

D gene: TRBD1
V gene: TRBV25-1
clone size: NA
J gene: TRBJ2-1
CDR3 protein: CASSDPAGTASYNEQFF
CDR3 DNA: TGTGCCAGCAGTGACCCGGCCGGGACAGCCTCCTACAATGAGCAGTTCTTC

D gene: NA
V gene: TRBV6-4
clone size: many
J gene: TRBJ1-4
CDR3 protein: CASSDSANEKLFF
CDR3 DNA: TGTGCCAGCAGTGACTCGGCGAATGAAAAACTGTTTTTT

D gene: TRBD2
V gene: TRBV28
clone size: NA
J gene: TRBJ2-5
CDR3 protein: CASSEAGLAGGRETQYF
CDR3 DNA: TGTGCCAGCAGTGAGGCGGGCCTGGCGGGAGGAAGAGAGACCCAGTACTTC

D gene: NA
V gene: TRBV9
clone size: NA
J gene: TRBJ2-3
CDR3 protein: CASNYGGSSTDTQYF
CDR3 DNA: TGTGCCAGCAACTACGGCGGGTCTAGCACAGATACGCAGTATTTT

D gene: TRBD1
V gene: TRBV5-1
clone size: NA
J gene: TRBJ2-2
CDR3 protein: CASSLGDRDTGELFF
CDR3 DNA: TGCGCCAGCAGCTTAGGGGACAGGGATACCGGGGAGCTGTTTTTT

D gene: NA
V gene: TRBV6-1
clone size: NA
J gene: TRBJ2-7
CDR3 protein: CASSEAVSGLSYEQYF
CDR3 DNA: TGTGCCAGCAGTGAAGCGGTTTCGGGTCTCTCCTACGAGCAGTACTTC

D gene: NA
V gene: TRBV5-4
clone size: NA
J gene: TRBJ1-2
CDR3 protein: CASSLLGPRGYTF
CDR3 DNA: TGTGCCAGCAGCTTGTTGGGGCCTCGGGGCTACACCTTC

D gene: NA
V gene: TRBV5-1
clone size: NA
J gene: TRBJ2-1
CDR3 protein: CASSLVVGVNNEQFF
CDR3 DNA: TGCGCCAGCAGCTTGGTTGTGGGAGTGAACAATGAGCAGTTCTTC

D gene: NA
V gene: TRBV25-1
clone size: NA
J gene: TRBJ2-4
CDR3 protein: CASSSQDRENIQYF
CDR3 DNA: TGTGCCAGCAGTTCCCAGGACAGAGAAAACATTCAGTACTTC

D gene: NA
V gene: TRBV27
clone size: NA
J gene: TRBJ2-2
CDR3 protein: CASSFLLTTGELFF
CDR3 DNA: TGTGCCAGCAGTTTTTTGTTGACCACCGGGGAGCTGTTTTTT

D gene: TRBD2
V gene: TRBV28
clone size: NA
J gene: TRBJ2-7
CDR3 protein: CASSLLAITSYEQYF
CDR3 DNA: TGTGCCAGCAGTCTACTAGCGATTACCTCCTACGAGCAGTACTTC

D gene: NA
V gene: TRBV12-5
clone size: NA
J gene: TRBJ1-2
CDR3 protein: CASGLGTLYGYTF
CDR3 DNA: TGTGCTAGTGGTTTAGGGACCCTCTATGGCTACACCTTC

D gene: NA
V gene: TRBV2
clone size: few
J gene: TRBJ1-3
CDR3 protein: CASGPGVWNTIYF
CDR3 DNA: TGTGCCAGTGGGCCGGGCGTTTGGAACACCATATATTTT

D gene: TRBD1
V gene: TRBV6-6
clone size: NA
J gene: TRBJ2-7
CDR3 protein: CASSSGTGGGSYEQYF
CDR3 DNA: TGTGCCAGCAGTTCCGGCACAGGGGGCGGCTCCTACGAGCAGTACTTC

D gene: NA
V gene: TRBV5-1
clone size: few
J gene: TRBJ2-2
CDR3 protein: CASSFEPNTGELFF
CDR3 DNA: TGCGCCAGCAGCTTTGAGCCGAACACCGGGGAGCTGTTTTTT

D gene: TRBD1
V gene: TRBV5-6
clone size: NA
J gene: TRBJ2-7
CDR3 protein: CASSLGQGRYEQYF
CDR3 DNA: TGTGCCAGCAGCTTGGGACAGGGGCGCTACGAGCAGTACTTC

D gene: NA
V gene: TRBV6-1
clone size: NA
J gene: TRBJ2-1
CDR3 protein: CASSDLRNEQFF
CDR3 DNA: TGTGCCAGCAGTGATCTTAGGAATGAGCAGTTCTTC

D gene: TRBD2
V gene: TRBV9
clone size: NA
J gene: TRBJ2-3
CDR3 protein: CASSVDGGSTTDTQYF
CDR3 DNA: TGTGCCAGCAGCGTAGACGGCGGGAGCACCACAGATACGCAGTATTTT

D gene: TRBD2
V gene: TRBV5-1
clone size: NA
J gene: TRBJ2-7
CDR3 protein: CASSGGTSDYEQYF
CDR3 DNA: TGCGCCAGCAGCGGCGGGACTAGCGACTACGAGCAGTACTTC

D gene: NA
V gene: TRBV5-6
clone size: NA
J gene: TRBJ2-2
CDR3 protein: CASSLDGSKTGELFF
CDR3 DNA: TGTGCCAGCAGCTTAGACGGGAGTAAGACCGGGGAGCTGTTTTTT

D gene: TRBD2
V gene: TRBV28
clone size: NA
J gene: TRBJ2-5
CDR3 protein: CASRRTSGFQETQYF
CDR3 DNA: TGTGCCAGCAGAAGGACTAGCGGGTTCCAAGAGACCCAGTACTTC

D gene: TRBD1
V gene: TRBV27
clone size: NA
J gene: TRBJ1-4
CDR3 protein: CASKGQARNEKLFF
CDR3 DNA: TGTGCCAGCAAAGGACAGGCACGAAATGAAAAACTGTTTTTT

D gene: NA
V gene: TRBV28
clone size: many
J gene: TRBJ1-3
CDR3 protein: CASSHTVGSGNTIYF
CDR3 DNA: TGTGCCAGCAGTCACACGGTCGGTTCTGGAAACACCATATATTTT